These 17 T cell receptor beta chains share one sample of origin, sequenced in a study of PD-1 blockade in mismatch repair-deficient tumors. The method was immunoSEQ multiplex PCR; TCRdb's version includes in-frame clones alone and lacks a portion of them. The data contain about 67,000 clones, around four fifths of them seen just once; the ten biggest clones take up approximately 5%. The sample here was peripheral blood, taken 2 weeks after starting pembrolizumab. The source is an adult with mismatch repair-deficient cancer.

The chain recombines TRBV19 with TRBJ1-2; no firm D call. Trimming removed 6 bases from V and 4 bases from J, with 18 bases in between. Germline V lookup: CDR1 LNHDA, CDR2 SQIVND (reference sequence). The CDR3 has 15 amino acids. CDR3 region: CASSLRAGDFYGYTF. CDR3 nucleotide sequence: TGTGCCAGTAGCCTAAGGGCAGGCGATTTCTATGGCTACACCTTC. Filled out from reference TRBV19 and TRBJ1-2, the complete variable domain reads DGGITQSPKYLFRKEGQNVTLSCEQNLNHDAMYWYRQDPGQGLRLIYYSQIVNDFQKGDIAEGYSVSREKKESFPLTVTSAQKNPTAFYLCASSLRAGDFYGYTFGSGTRLTVV.

The genes are TRBV18 and TRBJ1-2; no reliable D call. Trimming cost V 0 bases and J 7 bases, with 12 bases left between them. Per the germline V gene, CDR1 is KGHSH and CDR2 is LQKENI. The CDR3 spans 14 residues. The CDR3 is CASSPPLASSGYTF. In DNA, the CDR3 is TGTGCCAGCTCACCACCCCTCGCCTCGTCTGGCTACACCTTC. Combining the CDR3 with reference TRBV18 and TRBJ1-2 gives the whole variable domain NAGVMQNPRHLVRRRGQEARLRCSPMKGHSHVYWYRQLPEEGLKFMVYLQKENIIDESGMPKERFSAEFPKEGPSILRIQQVVRGDSAAYFCASSPPLASSGYTFGSGTRLTVV.

This chain uses TRBV4-1 with TRBJ2-7; TRBD2 agrees at 15 bases. The CDR3 length is 16 residues. Germline values: CDR1 MGHRA, CDR2 YSYEKL. Losses at the gene ends were 3 bases for V and 7 bases for J; bases not matched to a gene: 7. The CDR3 DNA is TGCGCCAGCAGCCACTCTGGGACTAGCGGGGGGAAGGAGCAGTACTTC. This codes for CASSHSGTSGGKEQYF.

The chain uses TRBV19 and TRBJ2-3, with D tentatively TRBD1 or TRBD2 (5 bases each). Per germline, CDR1 LNHDA and CDR2 SQIVND (reference sequence). With 4 bases removed from V and 4 bases from J, the gap between germline ends came to 18 bases. This CDR3 is built from 16 residues. The chain's CDR3 is CASSTTSSGTPDTQYF. CDR3 DNA sequence: TGTGCCAGTAGTACAACTTCATCAGGGACCCCAGATACGCAGTATTTT.

This clone was observed a few times. J is TRBJ2-3 and V is TRBV7-2; unclear D gene. The CDR3 loop spans 15 amino acids. The V end lost 1 base, the J end lost 2 bases, and 10 bases lay between the germline ends. Germline CDR1 is SGHTA and CDR2 is FQGNSA. CDR3: CASSLGASLTDTQYF. CDR3 in DNA: TGTGCCAGCAGCTTAGGGGCTTCACTCACAGATACGCAGTATTTT.

In this sample, this clone turned up once. The J gene is TRBJ2-5, the V gene TRBV9, with D possibly being TRBD2 (6 bases). CDR3 size: 15 residues. V was pared by 2 bases and J by 5 bases, with 16 bases between. Germline CDR1 SGDLS, CDR2 YYNGEE. The chain's CDR3 is CASSVSGGAGETQYF. As DNA, the CDR3 is TGTGCCAGCAGCGTCAGCGGAGGGGCGGGGGAGACCCAGTACTTC.

In regard to this clone: Compared with germline, one end of the junction differs, possibly owing to a read error. V is TRBV7-7 and J is TRBJ2-1; a possible D gene is TRBD2 (6 bases). CDR3 length: 15 amino acids. Germline values: CDR1 SSHAT, CDR2 FNYEAQ (reference sequence). The CDR3 sequence is CASSSGTPSYNEQFF. In DNA, the CDR3 is TGTGCTAGCAGCTCCGGGACTCCCTCCTACAATGAGCAGTTCTTC.

The V call is TRBV5-1, the J call TRBJ2-3; D may be TRBD1 (6 bases). This CDR3 contains 14 residues. V was cut by 2 bases and J by 4 bases, with 11 bases left in between. The V gene's germline CDR1 is SGHRS and CDR2 YFSETQ. The CDR3 region has the DNA TGCGCCAGCAGCTTACAGGGTTTTCCAGATACGCAGTATTTT. Translating it yields CASSLQGFPDTQYF.

In its sample, this clone was seen a few times. The rearrangement uses TRBV13 and TRBJ2-5; TRBD2 matches 9 bases. The CDR3 loop spans 16 amino acids. Losses at the gene ends were 5 bases for V and 2 bases for J; bases not matched to a gene: 9. In germline, CDR1 is PRHDT, CDR2 FYEKMQ (reference sequence). DNA of the CDR3: TGTGCCAGCAGCCCCAGTGATCTAGCGGGACAAGAGACCCAGTACTTC. Residues: CASSPSDLAGQETQYF. The full variable domain, in which reference TRBV13 and TRBJ2-5 provide the parts outside the CDR3, is AAGVIQSPRHLIKEKRETATLKCYPIPRHDTVYWYQQGPGQDPQFLISFYEKMQSDKGSIPDRFSAQQFSDYHSELNMSSLELGDSALYFCASSPSDLAGQETQYFGPGTRLLVL.

The chain has TRBV30 and TRBJ1-4, with D possibly being TRBD1 (5 bases). V was pared by 0 bases and J by 6 bases, with 14 bases between. Germline V gene lookup returns CDR1 GTSNPN and CDR2 SVGIG (reference sequence). The CDR3 covers 15 residues. The CDR3 sequence: CAWSVRGLKHEKLFF. CDR3 DNA sequence: TGTGCCTGGAGTGTACGGGGACTAAAGCATGAAAAACTGTTTTTT.

The chain carries TRBV21-1 and TRBJ2-7; the table gives TRBD2 as D, unverified against the DNA. TRBV21-1 is shown as a pseudogene. The CDR3 extends over 16 amino acids. The CDR3 sequence is CASSRSFEGLIYEQYF. The CDR3 region has the DNA TGTGCCAGCAGCCGCTCGTTTGAGGGACTGATCTACGAGCAGTACTTC.

The genes are TRBV19 and TRBJ2-7, with TRBD1 matching 7 bases. The J segment lost 2 bases and the V segment lost 8 bases, leaving 6 bases of the junction unmatched. Looked up from germline, CDR1 is LNHDA and CDR2 is SQIVND (reference sequence). The CDR3 covers 13 residues. Here the CDR3 reads CASAPGTAYEQYF. CDR3 DNA sequence: TGTGCCAGTGCCCCCGGGACAGCCTACGAGCAGTACTTC.

This clone came up a few times. The V and J genes are TRBV5-1 and TRBJ2-3; 7 positions match TRBD1. From germline, CDR1 is SGHRS and CDR2 YFSETQ. V was pared by 4 bases and J by 2 bases, with 7 bases of the junction left unmatched. The CDR3 has 15 amino acids. This chain's CDR3 is CASSLRDRATDTQYF. The CDR3 nucleotides read TGCGCCAGCAGCCTCCGGGACAGAGCCACAGATACGCAGTATTTT.

The rearrangement joins TRBV19 to TRBJ1-3, with 7 bases matching TRBD1. The CDR3 is 14 residues long. V was clipped by 4 bases and J by 2 bases; unmatched bases: 2. The germline CDR1 and CDR2 sequences are LNHDA and SQIVND (reference sequence). CDR3: CASSTGTAGNTIYF. CDR3 DNA: TGTGCCAGTAGTACAGGGACAGCTGGAAACACCATATATTTT.

CDR3 nucleotide sequence: TGTGCCAGCAGTACCTCCTACGAGCAGTACTTC. Its protein is CASSTSYEQYF. The chain has TRBV6-1 and TRBJ2-7; D remains unclear. The CDR3 sequence is 11 residues long. The germline gives CDR1 MNHNS, CDR2 SASEGT. The V end lost 5 bases, the J end lost 0 bases, and 2 bases lay between the germline ends.

This chain connects TRBV19 to TRBJ2-7; D not resolved. V was cut by 5 bases and J by 0 bases, with 8 bases left in between. This CDR3 has 13 amino acids. Germline CDR1 LNHDA, CDR2 SQIVND (reference sequence). CDR3 sequence reads: CASSYASSYEQYF. DNA for the CDR3: TGTGCCAGTAGTTACGCAAGCTCCTACGAGCAGTACTTC.

This clone has more than one count but fewer than ten. V is TRBV11-2 and J is TRBJ2-3; D may be TRBD1 or TRBD2 (5 bases each). Germline values: CDR1 SGHAT, CDR2 FQNNGV. The CDR3 is 13 residues long. Trimming took off 4 bases at V and 4 bases at J, with 9 bases between the two ends. CDR3 in DNA: TGTGCCAGCAGCTCCACGGGGCCAGATACGCAGTATTTT. Residues: CASSSTGPDTQYF.